The 25 T cell receptor beta chains reported below all come from one sample, sequenced in a study of spatial heterogeneity in lung cancer. MiXCR, applied by TCRdb to the 5' RACE reads, yields one record per CDR3 protein. Here the sample spans 110,000 or so distinct CDR3 sequences, less than 14% being singletons. Time point: blood at routine non-recurrence follow-up after resection. The starting material was PBMCs, obtained at follow-up. These receptor sequences come from a female donor with early-stage non-small cell lung cancer.

This sequence joins TRBV5-1 and TRBJ2-7; TRBD2 matches at 7 bases. V gave up 5 bases and J gave up 1 base; unmatched junction bases: 6. The CDR3 length is 14 residues. In germline, CDR1 is SGHRS, CDR2 YFSETQ. CDR3 in amino acids: CASRLLAPSYEQYF. DNA for the CDR3: TGCGCCAGCAGACTACTAGCGCCTTCCTACGAGCAGTACTTC.

V is TRBV6-1 and J is TRBJ1-1; 8 nucleotides align to TRBD1. The junction had 13 bases not matched to a gene; V was cut back by 6 bases and J by 10 bases. There are 14 residues in the CDR3. The germline gives CDR1 MNHNS, CDR2 SASEGT. The CDR3 is CASRTGDYLGAAFF. In DNA form, the CDR3 reads TGTGCCAGCAGGACAGGGGATTACCTTGGGGCAGCTTTCTTT.

This clonotype was counted at least ten times. This chain joins TRBV5-8 and TRBJ1-1; D may be TRBD1 (6 bases). Looked up from germline, CDR1 is SGHTS and CDR2 is YDEGEE. V was shortened by 0 bases and J by 0 bases, with 9 bases between the two germline ends. The CDR3 totals 15 residues. CDR3: CASSLVDRMNTEAFF. CDR3 nucleotides: TGTGCCAGCAGCTTGGTAGACAGGATGAACACTGAAGCTTTCTTT. The full variable domain, with the rest looked up from reference TRBV5-8 and TRBJ1-1, is EAGVTQSPTHLIKTRGQQATLRCSPISGHTSVYWYQQALGLGLQFLLWYDEGEERNRGNFPPRFSGRQFPNYSSELNVNALELEDSALYLCASSLVDRMNTEAFFGQGTRLTVV.

The chain is built from TRBV20-1 and TRBJ2-7; 8 nucleotides agree with TRBD2. The CDR3 has 15 residues. Trimming took 6 bases from V and 4 from J; bases not matched to a gene: 14. Looked up from germline, CDR1 is DFQATT and CDR2 is SNEGSKA (reference sequence). The DNA for the CDR3 is TGCAGTGCGGCAAGAAGCGGGAGTTGGCGGTACGAGCAGTACTTC. The encoded protein is CSAARSGSWRYEQYF.

This clonotype was counted between two and nine times. The chain uses TRBV11-3 and TRBJ1-1, with 7 bases identical to TRBD1. V dropped 4 bases and J dropped 7; count of bases not matched to a gene: 6. The CDR3 extends over 13 amino acids. Germline-derived CDR1 and CDR2 are SGHNT and YENEEA. CDR3 residues: CASSSLDRIEAFF. DNA of the CDR3: TGTGCCAGCAGCTCACTGGACAGGATTGAAGCTTTCTTT.

V and J are TRBV10-3 and TRBJ2-3, with 8 bases aligning to TRBD1. This CDR3 comprises 14 residues. Germline V gene lookup returns CDR1 ENHRY and CDR2 SYGVKD. The V and J ends lost 4 bases and 6 bases, in that order; junction bases with no gene match: 6. Here the CDR3 reads CAISGQGSVDTQYF. DNA of the CDR3: TGTGCCATCAGTGGACAGGGGAGTGTTGATACGCAGTATTTT.

There are a few counts of this clonotype. V gene TRBV7-9 combines with J gene TRBJ1-6; D is possibly TRBD1 (6 bases). Per the germline V gene, CDR1 is SEHNR and CDR2 is FQNEAQ (reference sequence). V lost 5 bases and J 7 bases, leaving 15 bases between the germline ends. This CDR3 has 15 amino acids. CDR3 nucleotide sequence: TGTGCCAGCAGCGGCTACAGAGGGGGGAATTCACCCCTCCACTTT. Protein sequence: CASSGYRGGNSPLHF. Variable domain in full (rest from reference TRBV7-9 and TRBJ1-6): DTGVSQNPRHKITKRGQNVTFRCDPISEHNRLYWYRQTLGQGPEFLTYFQNEAQLEKSRLLSDRFSAERPKGSFSTLEIQRTEQGDSAMYLCASSGYRGGNSPLHFGNGTRLTVT.

The rearrangement joins TRBV24-1 to TRBJ1-4, with TRBD1 matching 8 bases. From germline, CDR1 is KGHDR and CDR2 SFDVKD. This CDR3 has 16 residues. V lost 3 bases and J lost 3; bases outside the gene matches: 5. The CDR3 reads CATSDPGTGPNEKLFF. CDR3 sequence (DNA): TGTGCCACCAGTGATCCCGGGACAGGACCTAATGAAAAACTGTTTTTT.

This clonotype was observed at least ten times. The genes are TRBV19 and TRBJ2-1; D might be TRBD2 (6 bases). The V and J ends lost 5 bases and 4 bases respectively, with 12 bases between them. Germline CDR1 reads LNHDA; CDR2 reads SQIVND (reference sequence). The CDR3 covers 14 residues. In nucleotides, the CDR3 is TGTGCCAGTAGTGGATCTAGCGCTTACAATGAGCAGTTCTTC. This codes for CASSGSSAYNEQFF.

This clonotype came up many times. The chain joins TRBV11-2 to TRBJ2-2; D unclear. V was trimmed by 2 bases and J by 1 base, leaving 5 bases between them. Germline assignment: CDR1 SGHAT and CDR2 FQNNGV. This CDR3 is 14 amino acids long. CDR3 in amino acids: CASSLNWNTGELFF. Written as DNA, the CDR3 is TGTGCCAGCAGCTTAAACTGGAACACCGGGGAGCTGTTTTTT.

The chain recombines TRBV18 with TRBJ2-1, with D possibly matching TRBD1 (5 bases). Trimming took off 3 bases at V and 9 bases at J, with 12 bases between the two ends. CDR1 KGHSH and CDR2 LQKENI come from the germline V gene. The CDR3 runs 13 residues. The CDR3 region has the DNA TGTGCCAGCTCACCCGGCAGGGTGACTGAGCAGTTCTTC. Translated, it gives CASSPGRVTEQFF.

The rearrangement uses TRBV6-2 or TRBV6-3 and TRBJ1-5, with D hard to call. This CDR3 comprises 15 residues. CDR1 and CDR2 (germline): MNHEY, SVGEGT. Trimming pared 2 bases from V and 0 bases from J, leaving 8 bases between. This CDR3 reads CASSYLRNSNQPQHF. CDR3 DNA: TGTGCCAGCAGTTACCTGAGGAATAGCAATCAGCCCCAGCATTTT.

CDR3 loop: CASSRTSGSSDTQYF. The CDR3 DNA reads as TGTGCCAGCAGCCGGACTAGCGGGAGTTCAGATACGCAGTATTTT. V is TRBV7-9 and J is TRBJ2-3; 13 bases are shared with TRBD2. CDR3 length: 15 amino acids. V was pared by 5 bases and J by 4 bases, with 3 bases of the junction left unmatched. Per germline, CDR1 SEHNR and CDR2 FQNEAQ (reference sequence).

This clonotype showed up just a few times. This sequence joins TRBV24-1 and TRBJ1-4, with TRBD1 matching over 9 bases. Looked up from germline, CDR1 is KGHDR and CDR2 is SFDVKD. V was clipped by 5 bases and J by 5 bases; unmatched bases: 2. The CDR3 length is 14 residues. CDR3 amino acids: CATSGGTGNEKLFF. The CDR3 coding sequence is TGTGCCACCAGTGGCGGGACAGGGAATGAAAAACTGTTTTTT.

The V call is TRBV10-3, the J call TRBJ2-3; D is possibly TRBD1 or TRBD2 (5 bases each). CDR1 and CDR2 (germline): ENHRY, SYGVKD. V dropped 8 bases and J dropped 1 base, with 16 bases sitting between them. The CDR3 totals 15 residues. CDR3 nucleotides: TGTGCCATCGCCTTAGAGGGGAGTGGCACAGATACGCAGTATTTT. Protein product: CAIALEGSGTDTQYF.

This clonotype was detected ten times or more. The chain joins TRBV30 to TRBJ1-5; TRBD1 matches 7 bases. The CDR3 runs 16 residues. Germline V lookup: CDR1 GTSNPN, CDR2 SVGIG (reference sequence). The junction had 13 bases not matched to a gene; V was cut back by 5 bases and J by 3 bases. CDR3 DNA: TGTGCCTGGCACCCCCCGGGACAGCCATTCAATCAGCCCCAGCATTTT. It specifies CAWHPPGQPFNQPQHF.

This clonotype was counted many times. The chain employs TRBV25-1 and TRBJ2-1, with 8 bases matching TRBD2. The CDR3 sequence is 16 residues long. The germline V gene has CDR1 MGHDK and CDR2 SYGVNS. V lost 4 bases to trimming and J lost 12 bases; unmatched junction nucleotides: 17. Here the CDR3 DNA reads TGTGCCAGCAGTGCACCGGGGGTAGCGGGGAGCTCAGGGCAGTTCTTC. Residues: CASSAPGVAGSSGQFF. Drawing the rest from reference TRBV25-1 and TRBJ2-1, the complete variable domain is EADIYQTPRYLVIGTGKKITLECSQTMGHDKMYWYQQDPGMELHLIHYSYGVNSTEKGDLSSESTVSRIRTEHFPLTLESARPSHTSQYLCASSAPGVAGSSGQFFGPGTRLTVL.

The chain joins TRBV10-3 to TRBJ2-7; 10 bases align to TRBD2. The CDR3 is 16 residues long. The ends lost 4 bases at V and 3 bases at J; junction bases unmatched: 9. From germline, CDR1 is ENHRY and CDR2 SYGVKD. CDR3 sequence (DNA): TGTGCCATCAGTGGAACACCGGGACTAGCGCTCTACGAGCAGTACGTC. Its protein is CAISGTPGLALYEQYV.

This clonotype was seen more than once but under ten times. The V gene is TRBV10-3, the J gene TRBJ2-5; 7 bases align to TRBD1. The germline gives CDR1 ENHRY, CDR2 SYGVKD. V trimming: 5 bases; J trimming: 5 bases; junction bases outside the gene matches: 5. The CDR3 consists of 13 residues. CDR3 nucleotides: TGTGCCATCAGTACAGGGGATTTTGAGACCCAGTACTTC. It specifies CAISTGDFETQYF.

This clonotype has more than one count but fewer than ten. The V call is TRBV7-9, the J call TRBJ1-2, with D unresolved. CDR3 length: 13 residues. V was clipped by 1 base and J by 8 bases, with 11 bases between them. CDR1 SEHNR and CDR2 FQNEAQ come from the germline V gene (reference sequence). The CDR3 coding sequence is TGTGCCAGCAGCTTAGACCCCCGCGGCGGCTACACCTTC. This translates into CASSLDPRGGYTF.

The CDR3 is CASSPREGVNYGYTF. CDR3 nucleotides: TGTGCCAGCAGTCCCCGAGAGGGCGTTAACTATGGCTACACCTTC. This chain links TRBV6-5 with TRBJ1-2; D ambiguous. The germline V gene has CDR1 MNHEY and CDR2 SVGAGI. V lost 5 bases to trimming and J lost 1 base, with 14 bases between them. The length of the CDR3 is 15 residues.

This clonotype was seen only a few times. The chain combines TRBV28 with TRBJ1-2; D is unclear. Germline CDR1 is MDHEN and CDR2 is SYDVKM. This CDR3 has 13 residues. The V gene lost 5 bases and the J gene lost 3 bases, with 10 bases spanning the gap. The DNA for the CDR3 is TGTGCCAGCAGTCCCGACACGTACTATGGCTACACCTTC. Translated: CASSPDTYYGYTF.

This chain uses TRBV9 with TRBJ1-2, with TRBD1 as a possible D gene (5 bases). From germline, CDR1 is SGDLS and CDR2 YYNGEE. The CDR3 length is 17 residues. V shed 1 base and J shed 0 bases, with 16 bases lying between them. CDR3 nucleotides: TGTGCCAGCAGCGTATCCGGGGTGACAGCTTCTAACTATGGCTACACCTTC. This encodes CASSVSGVTASNYGYTF.

This clonotype was seen many times. The chain is built from TRBV5-1 and TRBJ2-5; no reliable D call. Germline CDR1 and CDR2: SGHRS and YFSETQ. V lost 4 bases and J lost 2, with 3 bases in between. This CDR3 comprises 11 residues. The CDR3 coding sequence is TGCGCCAGCAGCAGGCAAGAGACCCAGTACTTC. This encodes CASSRQETQYF.

This clonotype was found a few times. V is TRBV2 and J is TRBJ2-7; D not certain. Germline V gene lookup returns CDR1 SNHLY and CDR2 FYNNEI. V was shortened by 4 bases and J by 1 base, with 8 bases between the two germline ends. This CDR3 spans 13 amino acids. The CDR3 nucleotides are TGTGCCAGCAGTGCAAGGCGGTCCTACGAGCAGTACTTC. This translates into CASSARRSYEQYF.